This T cell receptor (beta chain) was recorded in a study of cytomegalovirus exposure and HLA in healthy donors. General study points: Later work found most CMV-associated TCR beta chains apparently HLA-restricted. Earlier results showed most TCR beta V segments being productive about 90% or about 30% of the time. Cytomegalovirus-associated TCR beta chains were listed, numbering 164. The classifier reportedly diagnosed cytomegalovirus status with high sensitivity and specificity.

PCR primers comprised 60 Vbeta and 13 Jbeta primers. Libraries were prepared by immunoSEQ multiplex PCR; TCRdb keeps only in-frame clonotypes and omits some of them. The table shows about 80,000 clones, with less than 85% occurring only once. The CDR3 runs to 18 residues. Per the germline V gene, CDR1 is MRHNA and CDR2 is SNTAGT. Trimming removed 3 bases at V and 3 bases at J, with 20 bases between. Notes on this clone: What it binds is not known.

The sequence was obtained from a human donor in good health. This chain links TRBV6-4 with TRBJ2-2; possible D gene TRBD2, 7 bases. Sample: PBMCs. CDR3 in amino acids: CASSEPVLRGRDTGELFF. As DNA, the CDR3 is TGTGCCAGCAGTGAGCCCGTCCTGCGGGGGCGGGACACCGGGGAGCTGTTTTTT.